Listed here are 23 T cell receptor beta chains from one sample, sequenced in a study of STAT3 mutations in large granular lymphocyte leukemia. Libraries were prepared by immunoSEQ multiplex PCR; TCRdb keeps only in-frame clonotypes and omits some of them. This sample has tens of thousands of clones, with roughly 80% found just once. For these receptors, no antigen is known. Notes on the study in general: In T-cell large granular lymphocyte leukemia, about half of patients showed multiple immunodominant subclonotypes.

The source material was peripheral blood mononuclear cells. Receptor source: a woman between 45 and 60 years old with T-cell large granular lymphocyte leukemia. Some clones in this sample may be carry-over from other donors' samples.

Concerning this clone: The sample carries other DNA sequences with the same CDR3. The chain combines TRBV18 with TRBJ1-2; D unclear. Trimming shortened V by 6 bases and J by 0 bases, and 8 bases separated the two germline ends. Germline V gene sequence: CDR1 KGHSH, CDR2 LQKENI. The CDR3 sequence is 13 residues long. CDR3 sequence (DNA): TGTGCCAGCTCCCCCGGGGCTAACTATGGCTACACCTTC. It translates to CASSPGANYGYTF.

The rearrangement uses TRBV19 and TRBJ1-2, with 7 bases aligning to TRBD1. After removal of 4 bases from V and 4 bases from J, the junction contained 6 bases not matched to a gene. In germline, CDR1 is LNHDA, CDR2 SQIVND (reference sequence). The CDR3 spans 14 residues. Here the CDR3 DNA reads TGTGCCAGTAGTAAGTTGAGGGACAGCTATGGCTACACCTTC. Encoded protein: CASSKLRDSYGYTF.

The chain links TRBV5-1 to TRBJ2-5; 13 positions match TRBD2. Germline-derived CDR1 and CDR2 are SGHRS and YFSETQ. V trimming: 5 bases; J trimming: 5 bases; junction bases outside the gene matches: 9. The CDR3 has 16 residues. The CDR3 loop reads CASSTGTSGILETQYF. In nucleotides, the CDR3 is TGCGCCAGCAGTACCGGGACTAGCGGGATCCTCGAGACCCAGTACTTC. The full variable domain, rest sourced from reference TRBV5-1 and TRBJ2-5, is KAGVTQTPRYLIKTRGQQVTLSCSPISGHRSVSWYQQTPGQGLQFLFEYFSETQRNKGNFPGRFSGRQFSNSRSEMNVSTLELGDSALYLCASSTGTSGILETQYFGPGTRLLVL.

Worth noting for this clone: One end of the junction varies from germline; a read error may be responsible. This chain's CDR3 is CASSPSGGGRETQYF. As DNA, the CDR3 is TGTGCTAGCAGCCCCTCCGGGGGGGGTCGGGAGACCCAGTACTTC. The chain recombines TRBV7-7 with TRBJ2-5; 8 bases fit TRBD2. Germline CDR1 and CDR2: SSHAT and FNYEAQ (reference sequence). This CDR3 has 15 amino acids.

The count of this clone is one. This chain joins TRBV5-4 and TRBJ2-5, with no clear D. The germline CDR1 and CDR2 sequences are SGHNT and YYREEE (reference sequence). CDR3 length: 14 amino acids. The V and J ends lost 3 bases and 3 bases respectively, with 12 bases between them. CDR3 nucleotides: TGTGCCAGCAGCTCCGCGGACGGAGAAGAGACCCAGTACTTC. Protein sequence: CASSSADGEETQYF.

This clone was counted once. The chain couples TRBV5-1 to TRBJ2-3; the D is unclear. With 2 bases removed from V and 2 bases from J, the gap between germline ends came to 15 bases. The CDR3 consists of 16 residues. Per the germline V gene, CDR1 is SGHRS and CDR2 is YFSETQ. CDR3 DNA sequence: TGCGCCAGCAGCTTTGTGGCCAAGTCTTCCACAGATACGCAGTATTTT. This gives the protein CASSFVAKSSTDTQYF.

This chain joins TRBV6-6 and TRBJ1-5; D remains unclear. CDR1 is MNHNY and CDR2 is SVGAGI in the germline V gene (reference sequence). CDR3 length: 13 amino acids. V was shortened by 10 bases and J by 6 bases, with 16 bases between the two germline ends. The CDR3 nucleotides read TGTGCCACCTCGGGAGGGAACTCTCAGCCCCAGCATTTT. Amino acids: CATSGGNSQPQHF.

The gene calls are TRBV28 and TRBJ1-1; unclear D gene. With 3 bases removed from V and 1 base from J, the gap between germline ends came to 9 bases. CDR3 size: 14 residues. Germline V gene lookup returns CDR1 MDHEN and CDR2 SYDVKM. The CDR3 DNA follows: TGTGCCAGCAGTTTGAAGGGAGGGAACACTGAAGCTTTCTTT. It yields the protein CASSLKGGNTEAFF.

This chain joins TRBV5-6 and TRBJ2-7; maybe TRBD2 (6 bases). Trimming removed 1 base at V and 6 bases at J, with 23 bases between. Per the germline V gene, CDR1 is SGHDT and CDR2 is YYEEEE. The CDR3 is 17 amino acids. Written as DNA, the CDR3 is TGTGCCAGCAGCTTGCGGGTTCTTGCGGGATCAACGGGCGAGCAGTACTTC. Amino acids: CASSLRVLAGSTGEQYF.

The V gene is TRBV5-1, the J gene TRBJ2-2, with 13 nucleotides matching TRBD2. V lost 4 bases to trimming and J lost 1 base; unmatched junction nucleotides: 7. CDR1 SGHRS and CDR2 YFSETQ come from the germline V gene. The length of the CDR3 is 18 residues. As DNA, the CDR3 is TGCGCCAGCAGCGTGGGACTAGCGGGATACTTGAACACCGGGGAGCTGTTTTTT. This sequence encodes CASSVGLAGYLNTGELFF.

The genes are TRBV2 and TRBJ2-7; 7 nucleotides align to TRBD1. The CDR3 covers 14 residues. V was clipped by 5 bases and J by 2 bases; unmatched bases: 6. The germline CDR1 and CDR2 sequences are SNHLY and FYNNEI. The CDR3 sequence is CASSRQGGTYEQYF. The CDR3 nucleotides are TGTGCCAGCAGTCGACAGGGTGGGACCTACGAGCAGTACTTC. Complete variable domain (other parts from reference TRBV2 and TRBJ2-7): EPEVTQTPSHQVTQMGQEVILRCVPISNHLYFYWYRQILGQKVEFLVSFYNNEISEKSEIFDDQFSVERPDGSNFTLKIRSTKLEDSAMYFCASSRQGGTYEQYFGPGTRLTVT.

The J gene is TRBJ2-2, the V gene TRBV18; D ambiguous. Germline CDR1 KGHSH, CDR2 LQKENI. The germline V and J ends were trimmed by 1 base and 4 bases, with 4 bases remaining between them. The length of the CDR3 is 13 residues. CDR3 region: CASSPLSTGELFF. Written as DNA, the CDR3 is TGTGCCAGCTCACCACTCAGCACCGGGGAGCTGTTTTTT.

Here the CDR3 reads CASSARGETQYF. CDR3 nucleotides: TGTGCCAGCAGTGCCCGGGGAGAGACCCAGTACTTC. The chain employs TRBV27 and TRBJ2-5; tentative D call: TRBD2 (5 bases). Between the trimmed V and J ends, which lost 5 bases and 4 bases, there was a span of 8 bases. Germline V CDR1 and CDR2: MNHEY, SMNVEV (reference sequence). The CDR3 has 12 amino acids.

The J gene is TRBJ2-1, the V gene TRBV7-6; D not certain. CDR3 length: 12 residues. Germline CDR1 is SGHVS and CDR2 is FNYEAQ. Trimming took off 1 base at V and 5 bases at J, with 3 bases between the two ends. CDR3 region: CASSLVNNEQFF. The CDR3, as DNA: TGTGCCAGCAGCTTAGTCAACAATGAGCAGTTCTTC.

In DNA form, the CDR3 reads TGTGCCAGCAGGCCCAGGAGTCCTAATGAAAAACTGTTTTTT. Its translation is CASRPRSPNEKLFF. The genes are TRBV28 and TRBJ1-4, with D uncertain. The CDR3 contains 14 residues. Germline V CDR1 and CDR2: MDHEN, SYDVKM. V dropped 6 bases and J dropped 3 bases, with 11 bases sitting between them.

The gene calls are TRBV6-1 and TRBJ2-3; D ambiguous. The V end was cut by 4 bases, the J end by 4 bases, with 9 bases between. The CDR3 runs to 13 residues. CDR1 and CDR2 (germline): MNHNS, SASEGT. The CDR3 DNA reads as TGTGCCAGCAGTGTAGGGCTCCCAGATACGCAGTATTTT. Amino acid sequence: CASSVGLPDTQYF.

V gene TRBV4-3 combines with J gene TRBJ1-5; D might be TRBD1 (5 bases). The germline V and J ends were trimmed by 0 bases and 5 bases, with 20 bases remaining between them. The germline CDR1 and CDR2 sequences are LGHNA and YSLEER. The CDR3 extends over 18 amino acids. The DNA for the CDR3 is TGCGCCAGCAGCCAAGAGTCGGACTCAAAGCGAGGGGATCAGCCCCAGCATTTT. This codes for CASSQESDSKRGDQPQHF.

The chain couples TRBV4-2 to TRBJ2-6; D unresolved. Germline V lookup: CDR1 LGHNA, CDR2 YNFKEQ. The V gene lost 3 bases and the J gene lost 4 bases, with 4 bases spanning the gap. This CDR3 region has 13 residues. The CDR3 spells CASSQRGANVLTF. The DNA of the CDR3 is TGTGCCAGCAGCCAGAGAGGGGCCAACGTCCTGACTTTC.

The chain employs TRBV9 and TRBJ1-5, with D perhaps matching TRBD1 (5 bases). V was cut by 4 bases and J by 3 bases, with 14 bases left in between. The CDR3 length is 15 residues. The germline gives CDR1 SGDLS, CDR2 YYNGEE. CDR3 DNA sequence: TGTGCCAGCAGCCGCCTCGACAGTCCCAATCAGCCCCAGCATTTT. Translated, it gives CASSRLDSPNQPQHF.

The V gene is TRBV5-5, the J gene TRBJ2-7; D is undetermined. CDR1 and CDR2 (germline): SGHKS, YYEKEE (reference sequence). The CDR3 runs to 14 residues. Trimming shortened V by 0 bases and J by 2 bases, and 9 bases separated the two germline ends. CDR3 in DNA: TGTGCCAGCAGCTTGGAAGGGTCCCCCTACGAGCAGTACTTC. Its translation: CASSLEGSPYEQYF. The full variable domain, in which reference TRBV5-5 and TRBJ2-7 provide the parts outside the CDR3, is DAGVTQSPTHLIKTRGQQVTLRCSPISGHKSVSWYQQVLGQGPQFIFQYYEKEERGRGNFPDRFSARQFPNYSSELNVNALLLGDSALYLCASSLEGSPYEQYFGPGTRLTVT.

In DNA form, the CDR3 reads TGTGCCAGCAGTGAATTGAGCGGGAGGGCCGCCGAGCAGTACTTC. Its protein is CASSELSGRAAEQYF. The gene calls are TRBV2 and TRBJ2-7; 10 nucleotides agree with TRBD2. Germline CDR1 is SNHLY and CDR2 is FYNNEI. Trimming cost V 2 bases and J 6 bases; bases outside gene matches: 7. The CDR3 consists of 15 residues.

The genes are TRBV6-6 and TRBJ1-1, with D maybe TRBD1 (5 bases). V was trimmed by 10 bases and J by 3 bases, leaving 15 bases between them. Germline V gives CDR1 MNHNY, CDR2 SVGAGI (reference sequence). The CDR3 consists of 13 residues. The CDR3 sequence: CAINLRGDTEAFF. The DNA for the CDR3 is TGTGCCATCAATCTGCGGGGGGACACTGAAGCTTTCTTT.

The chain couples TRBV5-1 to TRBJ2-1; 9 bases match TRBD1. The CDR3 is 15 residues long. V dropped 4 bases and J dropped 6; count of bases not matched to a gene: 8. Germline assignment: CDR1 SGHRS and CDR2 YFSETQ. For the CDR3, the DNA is TGCGCCAGCAGCAGAAAACAGGGGGCAGGCAATGAGCAGTTCTTC. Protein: CASSRKQGAGNEQFF.